Shown below are 28 T cell receptor beta chains from a single sample sequenced in a study of cytomegalovirus exposure and HLA in healthy donors. Researchers ran the PCR with 60 Vbeta and 13 Jbeta primers. Clones were sequenced by immunoSEQ multiplex PCR, and TCRdb holds only the in-frame ones, with some missing. The profile shows about 100,000 clones, about 80% of them singletons. The sample consisted of PBMCs. The receptors derive from a man in his thirties or forties in good health and CMV-seronegative.

This chain connects TRBV28 to TRBJ1-5; no firm D call. The V end lost 8 bases, the J end lost 1 base, and 15 bases lay between the germline ends. Germline CDR1 MDHEN, CDR2 SYDVKM. The CDR3 runs 15 residues. This chain's CDR3 is CASANPPGSNQPQHF. CDR3 nucleotide sequence: TGTGCCAGCGCTAACCCCCCAGGAAGCAATCAGCCCCAGCATTTT.

This sequence joins TRBV2 and TRBJ2-7, with 7 bases aligning to TRBD2. Trimming removed 6 bases from V and 3 bases from J; junction bases left unmatched: 11. Germline V gives CDR1 SNHLY, CDR2 FYNNEI. There are 15 residues in the CDR3. CDR3 nucleotide sequence: TGTGCCAGCAGCCAAGGGGCGGGAGAGTACTACGAGCAGTACTTC. Protein sequence: CASSQGAGEYYEQYF. The full variable domain, rest sourced from reference TRBV2 and TRBJ2-7, is EPEVTQTPSHQVTQMGQEVILRCVPISNHLYFYWYRQILGQKVEFLVSFYNNEISEKSEIFDDQFSVERPDGSNFTLKIRSTKLEDSAMYFCASSQGAGEYYEQYFGPGTRLTVT.

The V gene is TRBV18, the J gene TRBJ1-1; no clear D gene. The CDR3 runs to 12 residues. From germline, CDR1 is KGHSH and CDR2 LQKENI. The V gene lost 3 bases and the J gene lost 4 bases, with 6 bases spanning the gap. The CDR3 spells CASSPPFTEAFF. The CDR3 DNA follows: TGTGCCAGCTCACCTCCATTCACTGAAGCTTTCTTT. Supplemented by reference TRBV18 and TRBJ1-1, the full variable domain reads NAGVMQNPRHLVRRRGQEARLRCSPMKGHSHVYWYRQLPEEGLKFMVYLQKENIIDESGMPKERFSAEFPKEGPSILRIQQVVRGDSAAYFCASSPPFTEAFFGQGTRLTVV.

As DNA, the CDR3 is TGTGCCAGTAGTACGGGGGAAGGGTGGCCGAGAAACACCATATATTTT. It translates to CASSTGEGWPRNTIYF. This chain connects TRBV19 to TRBJ1-3; TRBD1 might be the D (5 bases). CDR1 is LNHDA, CDR2 SQIVND, per germline (reference sequence). This CDR3 contains 16 residues. Trimming took off 4 bases at V and 5 bases at J, with 18 bases between the two ends.

The chain carries TRBV4-1 and TRBJ2-7; TRBD1 might be the D (5 bases). In germline, CDR1 is MGHRA, CDR2 YSYEKL. CDR3 size: 12 residues. With 1 base removed from V and 5 bases from J, the gap between germline ends came to 6 bases. The CDR3: CASSQAGNEQYF. The CDR3 bases are TGCGCCAGCAGCCAAGCAGGGAACGAGCAGTACTTC.

This clone was seen a handful of times. The chain employs TRBV18 and TRBJ1-3; 7 nucleotides line up with TRBD1. V was clipped by 3 bases and J by 3 bases; unmatched bases: 5. This CDR3 is built from 15 residues. Germline CDR1 and CDR2: KGHSH and LQKENI. CDR3 bases: TGTGCCAGCTCACCGGGACAGAGATTTGGAAACACCATATATTTT. Its protein is CASSPGQRFGNTIYF.

This chain uses TRBV7-9 with TRBJ2-5; 10 bases fit TRBD1. Trimming took 5 bases from V and 1 from J; bases not matched to a gene: 7. CDR3 length: 16 residues. Germline V CDR1 and CDR2: SEHNR, FQNEAQ (reference sequence). The CDR3 region is CASSPLGTGVQETQYF. CDR3 coding DNA: TGTGCCAGCAGCCCTCTCGGGACAGGGGTCCAAGAGACCCAGTACTTC.

The chain recombines TRBV28 with TRBJ2-1; TRBD1 matches at 7 bases. The CDR3 is 15 residues long. Germline V gene lookup returns CDR1 MDHEN and CDR2 SYDVKM. V was clipped by 4 bases and J by 4 bases; unmatched bases: 7. The CDR3 reads CASSSSGTDYNEQFF. The CDR3 bases are TGTGCCAGCAGTTCGTCCGGGACAGATTACAATGAGCAGTTCTTC.

The chain is built from TRBV6-5 and TRBJ2-7; 9 bases fit TRBD1. The CDR3 totals 14 residues. Germline trimming cut 8 bases from V and 4 bases from J; bases unmatched to any gene: 9. The germline V gene has CDR1 MNHEY and CDR2 SVGAGI. The CDR3 region is CASGRTGGRYEQYF. In DNA, the CDR3 is TGTGCCAGCGGAAGAACAGGGGGCCGATACGAGCAGTACTTC.

This sequence joins TRBV20-1 and TRBJ1-1; D not certain. This CDR3 spans 10 amino acids. CDR1 DFQATT and CDR2 SNEGSKA come from the germline V gene (reference sequence). Trimming pared 5 bases from V and 11 bases from J, leaving 12 bases between. The CDR3 is CSAEVGRAFF. CDR3 DNA sequence: TGCAGTGCTGAGGTGGGTAGGGCTTTCTTT.

The count of this clone is one. This chain links TRBV6-1 with TRBJ2-7; 7 nucleotides agree with TRBD1. The trim removed 3 bases at V and 3 bases at J, leaving 5 bases unmatched. Germline loops: CDR1 MNHNS, CDR2 SASEGT. This CDR3 has 14 residues. CDR3 in amino acids: CASSELRQGYEQYF. The CDR3 DNA reads TGTGCCAGCAGTGAGCTCCGACAGGGCTACGAGCAGTACTTC.

The CDR3 DNA reads as TGTGCCAGCAGTTACGGGGGGGGGAACGAGCAGTACTTC. Amino acids: CASSYGGGNEQYF. The gene calls are TRBV6-5 and TRBJ2-7; TRBD2 matches 7 bases. Germline-derived CDR1 and CDR2 are MNHEY and SVGAGI. CDR3 length: 13 residues. With V trimmed by 2 bases and J by 5 bases, 3 bases remained unmatched.

J is TRBJ2-3 and V is TRBV10-2; 7 bases are shared with TRBD1. This CDR3 is built from 19 residues. The germline V gene has CDR1 WSHSY and CDR2 SAAADI. Losses at the gene ends were 3 bases for V and 2 bases for J; bases not matched to a gene: 17. The CDR3 loop reads CASSEGFLQGPSFTDTQYF. CDR3 nucleotide sequence: TGCGCCAGCAGTGAAGGATTTCTACAGGGGCCTTCCTTCACAGATACGCAGTATTTT.

This rearrangement joins TRBV10-3 to TRBJ1-1, with D possibly being TRBD1 (6 bases). Germline V gives CDR1 ENHRY, CDR2 SYGVKD. Trimming left V 1 base short and J 9 bases short, with 12 bases between. The CDR3 runs to 13 residues. The CDR3 sequence: CAISEYQGTKAFF. The CDR3, as DNA: TGTGCCATCAGTGAGTACCAGGGGACGAAAGCTTTCTTT.

The rearrangement uses TRBV7-9 and TRBJ2-5, with TRBD1 as a possible D gene (6 bases). The CDR3 has 15 residues. Trimming took 5 bases from V and 5 from J, leaving 18 bases between them. Germline V gene data show CDR1 as SEHNR and CDR2 as FQNEAQ (reference sequence). CDR3 amino acids: CASSHADGGGETQYF. The DNA for the CDR3 is TGTGCCAGCAGCCACGCTGATGGGGGCGGGGAGACCCAGTACTTC. Full variable domain (missing parts from reference TRBV7-9 and TRBJ2-5): DTGVSQNPRHKITKRGQNVTFRCDPISEHNRLYWYRQTLGQGPEFLTYFQNEAQLEKSRLLSDRFSAERPKGSFSTLEIQRTEQGDSAMYLCASSHADGGGETQYFGPGTRLLVL.

This clone was seen only a few times. Germline is not matched at one junction end, which may reflect a read error. The V gene is TRBV25-1, the J gene TRBJ1-1; D is undetermined. This CDR3 has 14 amino acids. Germline CDR1 reads MGHDK; CDR2 reads SYGVNS. The CDR3 region has the DNA TGTGCCAGCAGTGATTCGGGTGAGAACACTCAAGCTTTCTTT. This encodes CASSDSGENTQAFF.

The chain is built from TRBV5-6 and TRBJ2-1; 13 bases are a match to TRBD2. CDR3 length: 17 amino acids. J was trimmed by 7 bases and V by 2 bases; bases with no gene match: 9. Germline CDR1 SGHDT, CDR2 YYEEEE. The CDR3 nucleotides read TGTGCCAGCAGCTTCGGACTAGCGGGGGCCTCTTGGAATGAGCAGTTCTTC. Protein sequence: CASSFGLAGASWNEQFF.

The J gene is TRBJ1-3, the V gene TRBV7-2; 8 bases align to TRBD1. Trimming cost V 5 bases and J 4 bases; bases outside gene matches: 4. Per germline, CDR1 SGHTA and CDR2 FQGNSA. There are 14 residues in the CDR3. The CDR3 protein is CASSIWTGGNTIYF. The DNA of the CDR3 is TGTGCCAGCAGCATTTGGACAGGGGGAAACACCATATATTTT.

The rearrangement uses TRBV25-1 and TRBJ2-3; 11 nucleotides line up with TRBD2. Germline CDR1 and CDR2: MGHDK and SYGVNS. The CDR3 has 17 residues. Germline trimming cut 4 bases from V and 4 bases from J; bases unmatched to any gene: 10. The CDR3 reads CASSVSASGRRADTQYF. The CDR3 DNA sequence: TGTGCCAGCAGTGTTTCGGCTAGCGGGAGGAGGGCAGATACGCAGTATTTT. The complete variable domain, with remaining parts taken from reference TRBV25-1 and TRBJ2-3, reads EADIYQTPRYLVIGTGKKITLECSQTMGHDKMYWYQQDPGMELHLIHYSYGVNSTEKGDLSSESTVSRIRTEHFPLTLESARPSHTSQYLCASSVSASGRRADTQYFGPGTRLTVL.

The chain carries TRBV28 and TRBJ1-5; 10 positions match TRBD1. This CDR3 has 16 residues. Unmatched junction bases numbered 8, after V lost 6 bases and J lost 3 bases. The germline CDR1 and CDR2 sequences are MDHEN and SYDVKM. The CDR3 protein is CASSAGTGAINQPQHF. DNA for the CDR3: TGTGCCAGCAGCGCCGGGACAGGGGCTATCAATCAGCCCCAGCATTTT.

The chain has TRBV7-9 and TRBJ1-1, with 8 positions matching TRBD1. The CDR3 consists of 16 residues. V was pared by 4 bases and J by 1 base, with 8 bases of the junction left unmatched. Germline lookup yields CDR1 SEHNR and CDR2 FQNEAQ (reference sequence). CDR3 sequence reads: CASSSRTGRRNTEAFF. The CDR3 DNA is TGTGCCAGCAGCTCAAGGACAGGGAGGAGGAACACTGAAGCTTTCTTT.

This chain connects TRBV11-2 to TRBJ2-1; 12 nucleotides match TRBD2. V gave up 4 bases and J gave up 14 bases; unmatched junction bases: 6. There are 13 residues in the CDR3. Per the germline V gene, CDR1 is SGHAT and CDR2 is FQNNGV. The chain's CDR3 is CASSSGLAGTEFF. CDR3 bases: TGTGCCAGCAGCTCCGGACTAGCGGGGACCGAGTTCTTC.

The sample holds a few counts of this clone. The chain carries TRBV10-3 and TRBJ1-5, with a weak D call TRBD1 (5 bases). The germline V and J ends were trimmed by 1 base and 6 bases, with 10 bases remaining between them. CDR3 length: 14 amino acids. Looked up from germline, CDR1 is ENHRY and CDR2 is SYGVKD. The CDR3 nucleotides are TGTGCCATCAGTGAGTGGGGGGATGGTCAGCCCCAGCATTTT. Translating it yields CAISEWGDGQPQHF.

This chain joins TRBV7-6 and TRBJ2-7; TRBD1 might be the D (6 bases). The V and J ends lost 1 base and 3 bases respectively, with 16 bases between them. CDR3 length equals 16 residues. Per the germline V gene, CDR1 is SGHVS and CDR2 is FNYEAQ. The CDR3 coding sequence is TGTGCCAGCAGCTTAGGTCCCCCCCAGGGGCGCTACGAGCAGTACTTC. It codes for CASSLGPPQGRYEQYF. Variable domain in full (rest from reference TRBV7-6 and TRBJ2-7): GAGVSQSPRYKVTKRGQDVALRCDPISGHVSLYWYRQALGQGPEFLTYFNYEAQQDKSGLPNDRFSAERPEGSISTLTIQRTEQRDSAMYRCASSLGPPQGRYEQYFGPGTRLTVT.

V is TRBV9 and J is TRBJ2-5; maybe TRBD2 (5 bases). Germline V gene data show CDR1 as SGDLS and CDR2 as YYNGEE. The CDR3 sequence is 16 residues long. The ends were cut back, 0 bases at V and 5 bases at J, with 17 bases in the middle. CDR3: CASSVATGIVEETQYF. Written as DNA, the CDR3 is TGTGCCAGCAGCGTAGCTACGGGGATTGTGGAGGAGACCCAGTACTTC.

The chain is built from TRBV28 and TRBJ1-5, with 7 bases matching TRBD1. CDR3 length equals 13 residues. Germline trimming cut 7 bases from V and 6 bases from J; bases unmatched to any gene: 6. In germline, CDR1 is MDHEN, CDR2 SYDVKM. The CDR3 loop is CASNLQGPQPQHF. The DNA of the CDR3 is TGTGCCAGCAACCTACAGGGGCCTCAGCCCCAGCATTTT.

The sample holds one count of this clone. The V call is TRBV5-8, the J call TRBJ1-4; 8 nucleotides line up with TRBD1. The germline V gene encodes CDR1 SGHTS and CDR2 YDEGEE. The CDR3 extends over 17 amino acids. Losses at the gene ends were 0 bases for V and 3 bases for J; bases not matched to a gene: 7. The CDR3 sequence is CASSLVTTGAANEKLFF. The CDR3 bases are TGTGCCAGCAGCTTGGTAACGACAGGGGCGGCTAATGAAAAACTGTTTTTT.

The chain combines TRBV2 with TRBJ1-4; D remains unclear. This CDR3 contains 11 residues. The V end lost 5 bases, the J end lost 10 bases, and 8 bases lay between the germline ends. Germline loops: CDR1 SNHLY, CDR2 FYNNEI. CDR3 region: CASSTTGKLFF. DNA of the CDR3: TGTGCCAGCAGTACTACCGGAAAACTGTTTTTT.